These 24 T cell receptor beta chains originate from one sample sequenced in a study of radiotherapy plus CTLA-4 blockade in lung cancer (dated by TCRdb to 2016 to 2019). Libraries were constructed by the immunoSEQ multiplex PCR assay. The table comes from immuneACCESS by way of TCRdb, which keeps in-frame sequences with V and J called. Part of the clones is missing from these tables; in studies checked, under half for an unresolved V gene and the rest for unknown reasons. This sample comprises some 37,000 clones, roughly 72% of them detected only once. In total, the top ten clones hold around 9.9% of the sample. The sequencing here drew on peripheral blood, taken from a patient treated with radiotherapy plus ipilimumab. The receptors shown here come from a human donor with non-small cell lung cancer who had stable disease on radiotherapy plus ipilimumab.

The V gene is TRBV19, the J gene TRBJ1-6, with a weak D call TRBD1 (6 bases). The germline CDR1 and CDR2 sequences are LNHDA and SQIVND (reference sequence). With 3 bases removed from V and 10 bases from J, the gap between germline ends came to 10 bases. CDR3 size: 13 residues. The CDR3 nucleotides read TGTGCCAGTAGTATCACAGGGAGCTCACCCCTCCACTTT. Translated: CASSITGSSPLHF.

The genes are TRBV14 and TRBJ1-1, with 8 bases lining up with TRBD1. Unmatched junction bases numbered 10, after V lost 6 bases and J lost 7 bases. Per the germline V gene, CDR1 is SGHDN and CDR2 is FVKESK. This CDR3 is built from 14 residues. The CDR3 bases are TGTGCCAGCAGTTCCGGGACAGGTGTGAGTGAAGCTTTCTTT. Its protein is CASSSGTGVSEAFF.

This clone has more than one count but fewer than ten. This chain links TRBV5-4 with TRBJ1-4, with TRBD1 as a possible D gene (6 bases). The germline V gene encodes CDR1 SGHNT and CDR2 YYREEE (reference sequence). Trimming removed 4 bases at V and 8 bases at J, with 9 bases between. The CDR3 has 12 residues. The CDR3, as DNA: TGTGCCAGCAGCATTCAGGGGGAAAAACTGTTTTTT. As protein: CASSIQGEKLFF.

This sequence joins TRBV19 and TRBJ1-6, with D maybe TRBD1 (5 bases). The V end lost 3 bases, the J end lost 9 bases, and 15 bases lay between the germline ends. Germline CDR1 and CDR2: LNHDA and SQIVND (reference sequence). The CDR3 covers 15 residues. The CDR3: CASSIGLGVGSPLHF. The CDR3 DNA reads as TGTGCCAGTAGTATTGGGTTAGGGGTTGGTTCACCCCTCCACTTT.

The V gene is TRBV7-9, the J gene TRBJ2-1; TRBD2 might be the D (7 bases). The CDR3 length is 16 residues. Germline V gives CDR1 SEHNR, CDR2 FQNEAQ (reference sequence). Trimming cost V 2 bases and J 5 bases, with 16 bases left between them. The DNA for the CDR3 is TGTGCCAGCAGCTTAAGGAGGGGGGGGGCCCACAATGAGCAGTTCTTC. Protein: CASSLRRGGAHNEQFF.

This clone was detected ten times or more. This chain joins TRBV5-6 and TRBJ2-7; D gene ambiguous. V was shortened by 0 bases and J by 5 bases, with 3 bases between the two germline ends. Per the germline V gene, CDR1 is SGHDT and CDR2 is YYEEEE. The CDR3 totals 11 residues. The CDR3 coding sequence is TGTGCCAGCAGCTTGGCCAACGAGCAGTACTTC. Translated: CASSLANEQYF.

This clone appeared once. In DNA form, the CDR3 reads TGCGCCAGCAGCCAAGGAGCGGGGGGGCTTTTTCTGACAGATACGCAGTATTTT. Translated, it gives CASSQGAGGLFLTDTQYF. The genes are TRBV4-1 and TRBJ2-3; TRBD2 matches at 10 bases. Trimming took 1 base from V and 3 from J; bases not matched to a gene: 10. CDR3 length: 18 residues. Looked up from germline, CDR1 is MGHRA and CDR2 is YSYEKL.

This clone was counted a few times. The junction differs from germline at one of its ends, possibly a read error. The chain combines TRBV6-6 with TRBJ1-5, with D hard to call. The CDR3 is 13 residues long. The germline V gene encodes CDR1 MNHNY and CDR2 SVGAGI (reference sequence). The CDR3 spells CASSYTMDWEEYF. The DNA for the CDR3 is TGTGCCAGCAGTTACACAATGGACTGGGAAGAGTATTTT.

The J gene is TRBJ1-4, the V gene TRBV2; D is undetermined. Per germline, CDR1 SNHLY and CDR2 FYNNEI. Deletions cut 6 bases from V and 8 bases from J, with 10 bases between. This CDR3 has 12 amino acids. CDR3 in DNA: TGTGCCAGCAGCTGGTTTGGCGAAAAACTGTTTTTT. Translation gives CASSWFGEKLFF. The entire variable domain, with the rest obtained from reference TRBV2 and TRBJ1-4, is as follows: EPEVTQTPSHQVTQMGQEVILRCVPISNHLYFYWYRQILGQKVEFLVSFYNNEISEKSEIFDDQFSVERPDGSNFTLKIRSTKLEDSAMYFCASSWFGEKLFFGSGTQLSVL.

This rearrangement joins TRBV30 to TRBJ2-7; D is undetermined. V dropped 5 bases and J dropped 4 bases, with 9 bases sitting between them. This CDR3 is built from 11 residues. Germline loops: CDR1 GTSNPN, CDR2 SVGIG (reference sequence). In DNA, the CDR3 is TGTGCCTGGGGTGGGCAATACGAGCAGTACTTC. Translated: CAWGGQYEQYF.

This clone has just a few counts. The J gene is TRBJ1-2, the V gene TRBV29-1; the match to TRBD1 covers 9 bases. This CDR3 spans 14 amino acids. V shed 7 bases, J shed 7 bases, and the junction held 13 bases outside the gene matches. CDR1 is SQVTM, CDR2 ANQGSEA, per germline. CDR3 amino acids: CSGGQGGGSFGYTF. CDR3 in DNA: TGCAGCGGGGGACAGGGAGGCGGAAGCTTTGGCTACACCTTC.

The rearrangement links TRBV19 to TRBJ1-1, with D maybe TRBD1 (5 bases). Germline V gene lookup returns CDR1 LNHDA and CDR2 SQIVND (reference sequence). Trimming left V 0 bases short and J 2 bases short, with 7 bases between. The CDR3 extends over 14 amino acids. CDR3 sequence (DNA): TGTGCCAGTAGTATAGAAGGGGCCAACACTGAAGCTTTCTTT. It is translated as CASSIEGANTEAFF.

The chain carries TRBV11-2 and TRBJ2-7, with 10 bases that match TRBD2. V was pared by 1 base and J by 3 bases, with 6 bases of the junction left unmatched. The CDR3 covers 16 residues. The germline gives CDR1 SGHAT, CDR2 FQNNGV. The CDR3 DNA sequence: TGTGCCAGCAGCTTAGGGATAGCGGGGGGTAACTACGAGCAGTACTTC. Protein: CASSLGIAGGNYEQYF. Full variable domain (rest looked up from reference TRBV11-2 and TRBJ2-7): EAGVAQSPRYKIIEKRQSVAFWCNPISGHATLYWYQQILGQGPKLLIQFQNNGVVDDSQLPKDRFSAERLKGVDSTLKIQPAKLEDSAVYLCASSLGIAGGNYEQYFGPGTRLTVT.

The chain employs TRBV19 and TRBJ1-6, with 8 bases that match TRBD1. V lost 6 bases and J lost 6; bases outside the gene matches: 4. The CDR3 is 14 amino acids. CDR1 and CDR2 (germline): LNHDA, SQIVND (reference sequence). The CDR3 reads CASSLDRANSPLHF. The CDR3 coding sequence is TGTGCCAGTAGCTTGGACAGGGCTAATTCACCCCTCCACTTT.

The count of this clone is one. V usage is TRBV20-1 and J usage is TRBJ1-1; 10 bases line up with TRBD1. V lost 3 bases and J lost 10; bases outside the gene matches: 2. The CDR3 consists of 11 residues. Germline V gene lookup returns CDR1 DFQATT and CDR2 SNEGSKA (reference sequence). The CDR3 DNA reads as TGCAGTGCTAGCCGGGACAGGGGAGCTTTCTTT. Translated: CSASRDRGAFF.

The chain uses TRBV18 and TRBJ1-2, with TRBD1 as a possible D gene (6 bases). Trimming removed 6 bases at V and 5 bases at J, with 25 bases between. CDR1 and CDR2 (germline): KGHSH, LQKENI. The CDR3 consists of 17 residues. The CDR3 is CASSTYRGGPTGYGYTF. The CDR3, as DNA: TGTGCCAGCTCTACATACCGAGGGGGACCGACCGGTTATGGCTACACCTTC.

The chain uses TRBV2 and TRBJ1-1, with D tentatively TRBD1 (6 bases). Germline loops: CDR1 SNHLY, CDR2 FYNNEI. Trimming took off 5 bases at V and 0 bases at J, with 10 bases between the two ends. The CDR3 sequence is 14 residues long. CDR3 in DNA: TGTGCCAGCAGTAGGGGGGGCATGAACACTGAAGCTTTCTTT. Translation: CASSRGGMNTEAFF.

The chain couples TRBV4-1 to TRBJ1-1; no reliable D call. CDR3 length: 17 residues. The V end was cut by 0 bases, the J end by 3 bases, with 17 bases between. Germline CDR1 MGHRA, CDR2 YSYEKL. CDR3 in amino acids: CASSQDRRGKVDTEAFF. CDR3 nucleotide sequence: TGCGCCAGCAGCCAAGATCGACGGGGAAAGGTCGACACTGAAGCTTTCTTT.

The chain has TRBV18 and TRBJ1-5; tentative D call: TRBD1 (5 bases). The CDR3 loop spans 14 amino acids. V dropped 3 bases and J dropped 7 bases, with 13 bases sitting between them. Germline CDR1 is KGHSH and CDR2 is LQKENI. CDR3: CASSPVGVWQPQHF. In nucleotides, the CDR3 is TGTGCCAGCTCACCGGTAGGGGTTTGGCAGCCCCAGCATTTT.

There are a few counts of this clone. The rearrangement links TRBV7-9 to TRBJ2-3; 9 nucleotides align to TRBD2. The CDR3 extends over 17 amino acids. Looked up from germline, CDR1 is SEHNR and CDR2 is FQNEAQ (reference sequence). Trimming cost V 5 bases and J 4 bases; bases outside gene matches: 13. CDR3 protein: CASSPRVSGGQADTQYF. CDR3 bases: TGTGCCAGCAGCCCCCGGGTTAGCGGGGGTCAGGCAGATACGCAGTATTTT.

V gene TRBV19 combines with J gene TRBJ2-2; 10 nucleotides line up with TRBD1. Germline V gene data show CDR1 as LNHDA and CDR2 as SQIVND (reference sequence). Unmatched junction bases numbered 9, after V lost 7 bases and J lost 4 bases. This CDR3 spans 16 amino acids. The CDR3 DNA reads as TGTGCCAGTAACCGACAGGGGGCAATCATCACCGGGGAGCTGTTTTTT. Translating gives CASNRQGAIITGELFF.

CDR3 loop: CASSERANVAGATRNYGYTF. The CDR3 region has the DNA TGTGCCAGCAGTGAAAGGGCTAATGTGGCAGGGGCAACGCGGAACTATGGCTACACCTTC. The rearrangement links TRBV6-1 to TRBJ1-2; D may be TRBD1 (6 bases). The CDR3 consists of 20 residues. V shed 2 bases and J shed 2 bases, with 27 bases lying between them. Per germline, CDR1 MNHNS and CDR2 SASEGT.

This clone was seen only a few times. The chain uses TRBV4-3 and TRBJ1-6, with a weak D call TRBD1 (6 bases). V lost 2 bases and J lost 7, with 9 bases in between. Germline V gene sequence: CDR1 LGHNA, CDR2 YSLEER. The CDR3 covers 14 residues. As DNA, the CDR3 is TGCGCCAGCAGCCAACAGACAGGAAATTCACCCCTCCACTTT. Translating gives CASSQQTGNSPLHF.

CDR3 residues: CASSKLAGELDEQFF. CDR3 nucleotide sequence: TGTGCCAGCAGCAAACTAGCGGGGGAGTTGGATGAGCAGTTCTTC. The chain joins TRBV9 to TRBJ2-1, with 11 positions matching TRBD2. This CDR3 is 15 amino acids long. Germline lookup yields CDR1 SGDLS and CDR2 YYNGEE. Unmatched junction bases numbered 8, after V lost 4 bases and J lost 8 bases.